One sample yielded the 32 T cell receptor beta chains listed below, sequenced in a study of blood T cell repertoires in COVID-19. Assay used: immunoSEQ multiplex PCR; TCRdb lists only in-frame clones, some missing. Among approximately 460,000 clones listed, about 88% were seen once. The specimen sequenced was peripheral blood. These receptors originate from a man aged 18-30 years with COVID-19, enrolled during active disease.

The chain employs TRBV5-5 and TRBJ1-6; weak D call: TRBD1 (6 bases). Germline-derived CDR1 and CDR2 are SGHKS and YYEKEE (reference sequence). CDR3 length: 16 residues. The V end lost 3 bases, the J end lost 7 bases, and 17 bases lay between the germline ends. Here the CDR3 DNA reads TGTGCCAGCAGCTATCACAGGGTCGGGGACAATTCACCCCTCCACTTT. It specifies CASSYHRVGDNSPLHF.

The gene calls are TRBV9 and TRBJ2-5, with D perhaps matching TRBD2 (7 bases). V was trimmed by 2 bases and J by 4 bases, leaving 15 bases between them. CDR1 and CDR2 from the germline V gene are SGDLS and YYNGEE. The CDR3 has 15 residues. The CDR3 DNA reads as TGTGCCAGCAGCGTGTGGGGGGGCCAGTCAGAGACCCAGTACTTC. Amino acids: CASSVWGGQSETQYF.

V and J are TRBV19 and TRBJ2-2, with a weak D call TRBD2 (6 bases). In germline, CDR1 is LNHDA, CDR2 SQIVND (reference sequence). The CDR3 is made up of 18 amino acids. The V end was cut by 3 bases, the J end by 2 bases, with 19 bases between. CDR3 DNA sequence: TGTGCCAGTAGTATTTCCACCCGGGACTTGCGCAACACCGGGGAGCTGTTTTTT. Encoded protein: CASSISTRDLRNTGELFF.

J is TRBJ2-7 and V is TRBV5-1; the D gene is possibly TRBD2 (6 bases). Germline lookup yields CDR1 SGHRS and CDR2 YFSETQ. Between the trimmed V and J ends, which lost 5 bases and 5 bases, there was a span of 20 bases. This CDR3 spans 15 amino acids. CDR3 region: CASRALARVLDEQYF. The CDR3 nucleotides read TGCGCCAGCAGGGCCCTAGCGAGAGTTCTGGACGAGCAGTACTTC.

This rearrangement joins TRBV4-1 to TRBJ2-5, with D hard to call. In germline, CDR1 is MGHRA, CDR2 YSYEKL. The CDR3 totals 14 residues. The ends were cut back, 1 base at V and 1 base at J, with 7 bases in the middle. The CDR3 protein is CASSQVSAQETQYF. The CDR3 DNA reads TGCGCCAGCAGCCAAGTAAGCGCCCAAGAGACCCAGTACTTC.

This chain joins TRBV24-1 and TRBJ2-3, with D possibly being TRBD2 (5 bases). There are 17 residues in the CDR3. The V gene lost 4 bases and the J gene lost 6 bases, with 22 bases spanning the gap. Germline V gives CDR1 KGHDR, CDR2 SFDVKD. The CDR3 region is CATSELGLKHFRDTQYF. CDR3 DNA sequence: TGTGCCACCAGTGAACTCGGACTTAAACACTTCAGGGATACGCAGTATTTT.

The rearrangement uses TRBV30 and TRBJ2-5, with D possibly being TRBD1 (6 bases). This CDR3 has 13 amino acids. V lost 2 bases and J lost 0, with 7 bases in between. In germline, CDR1 is GTSNPN, CDR2 SVGIG (reference sequence). This chain's CDR3 is CAWSQGYQETQYF. The CDR3 DNA follows: TGTGCCTGGAGTCAGGGGTACCAAGAGACCCAGTACTTC.

This chain uses TRBV7-6 with TRBJ1-4; 7 positions match TRBD1. Germline CDR1 reads SGHVS; CDR2 reads FNYEAQ. The CDR3 length is 15 residues. V lost 3 bases, J lost 5 bases, and 6 bases stayed unmatched. The CDR3: CASSFVQGINEKLFF. CDR3 bases: TGTGCCAGCAGCTTCGTACAGGGGATAAATGAAAAACTGTTTTTT. Complete variable domain (other parts from reference TRBV7-6 and TRBJ1-4): GAGVSQSPRYKVTKRGQDVALRCDPISGHVSLYWYRQALGQGPEFLTYFNYEAQQDKSGLPNDRFSAERPEGSISTLTIQRTEQRDSAMYRCASSFVQGINEKLFFGSGTQLSVL.

The rearrangement joins TRBV5-1 to TRBJ2-7; TRBD2 matches at 8 bases. Looked up from germline, CDR1 is SGHRS and CDR2 is YFSETQ. The CDR3 length is 16 residues. Trimming removed 0 bases from V and 5 bases from J; junction bases left unmatched: 10. The DNA for the CDR3 is TGCGCCAGCAGCTTGGGTGATAACGGGAGGGCCGACGAGCAGTACTTC. It is translated as CASSLGDNGRADEQYF.

A word on this clone: The same CDR3 arises from other DNA sequences in this sample as well. V usage is TRBV6-5 and J usage is TRBJ1-5; D not certain. The CDR3 consists of 15 residues. Germline CDR1 and CDR2: MNHEY and SVGAGI. The V gene lost 2 bases and the J gene lost 1 base, with 9 bases spanning the gap. CDR3 in amino acids: CASSYAGGSNQPQHF. Written as DNA, the CDR3 is TGTGCCAGCAGTTACGCGGGAGGAAGCAATCAGCCCCAGCATTTT.

This sequence joins TRBV7-7 and TRBJ2-1, with TRBD1 matching over 9 bases. From germline, CDR1 is SSHAT and CDR2 FNYEAQ (reference sequence). J gave up 5 bases and V 5 bases, and 7 bases lay outside the gene matches. The CDR3 loop spans 15 amino acids. The CDR3 nucleotides read TGTGCCAGCAGCCCCGGGACAGGGCTTGACAATGAGCAGTTCTTC. This sequence encodes CASSPGTGLDNEQFF.

The chain joins TRBV15 to TRBJ1-2, with TRBD1 identical over 8 bases. This CDR3 spans 16 amino acids. Looked up from germline, CDR1 is LNHNV and CDR2 is YYDKDF (reference sequence). With V trimmed by 4 bases and J by 7 bases, 14 bases remained unmatched. The CDR3 coding sequence is TGTGCCACCAGCACAAAAAAGTACCAGGGGGCCGGTGGCTACACCTTC. Translation gives CATSTKKYQGAGGYTF.

The rearrangement uses TRBV21-1 and TRBJ2-2; TRBD2 is the table's D call and was not checked against the DNA. TRBV21-1 is given as a pseudogene. The CDR3 extends over 16 amino acids. CDR3 sequence (DNA): TGTGCCAGCAGCCTCCGGGACTACCTGAACACCGGGGAGCTGTTTTTT. Translating it yields CASSLRDYLNTGELFF.

J is TRBJ2-7 and V is TRBV11-1, with a possible D match to TRBD1 (8 bases). The germline CDR1 and CDR2 sequences are SGHAT and FQDESV (reference sequence). V was trimmed by 5 bases and J by 5 bases, leaving 19 bases between them. The CDR3 totals 15 residues. In DNA form, the CDR3 reads TGTGCCAGCAGCCGTTCGGGGGGACAGGTAGACGAGCAGTACTTC. Translating gives CASSRSGGQVDEQYF.

This clone was observed a few times. The chain links TRBV5-8 to TRBJ2-4; TRBD1 agrees at 9 bases. This CDR3 comprises 14 residues. Looked up from germline, CDR1 is SGHTS and CDR2 is YDEGEE. Trimming at V came to 0 bases and at J to 8 bases, leaving 3 bases not matched to a gene. The CDR3 protein is CASSLGQGGDIQYF. The CDR3 region has the DNA TGTGCCAGCAGCTTGGGACAGGGGGGGGACATTCAGTACTTC.

In this sample, this clone turned up a few times. The chain uses TRBV4-2 and TRBJ1-1; 7 bases map to TRBD1. V was clipped by 1 base and J by 11 bases; unmatched bases: 10. CDR1 is LGHNA and CDR2 is YNFKEQ in the germline V gene. This CDR3 has 14 amino acids. CDR3 nucleotides: TGTGCCAGCAGCCAAGGAACAGGGGAAGTGTTGGCTTTCTTT. Translating it yields CASSQGTGEVLAFF.

CDR3 region: CASDRGETQYF. The CDR3 bases are TGTGCCAGCGACAGGGGAGAGACCCAGTACTTC. The rearrangement joins TRBV2 to TRBJ2-5; TRBD1 matches 8 bases. The length of the CDR3 is 11 residues. Germline assignment: CDR1 SNHLY and CDR2 FYNNEI. The ends lost 8 bases at V and 4 bases at J; junction bases unmatched: 0.

The chain couples TRBV11-2 to TRBJ2-7, with D perhaps matching TRBD2 (5 bases). There are 16 residues in the CDR3. Trimming shortened V by 1 base and J by 0 bases, and 13 bases separated the two germline ends. Germline V gene lookup returns CDR1 SGHAT and CDR2 FQNNGV. DNA for the CDR3: TGTGCCAGCAGCTTAGCGTTCACGGGAAGCTCCTACGAGCAGTACTTC. This translates into CASSLAFTGSSYEQYF.

This clone turned up a few times. V and J are TRBV27 and TRBJ1-2; TRBD1 matches 8 bases. This CDR3 has 12 residues. V dropped 6 bases and J dropped 5; count of bases not matched to a gene: 2. Germline CDR1 is MNHEY and CDR2 is SMNVEV (reference sequence). CDR3 loop: CASRTGGYGYTF. The CDR3 DNA sequence: TGTGCCAGCAGAACAGGGGGTTATGGCTACACCTTC.

With regard to this clone: Other DNA sequences in the sample encode the same CDR3. The chain carries TRBV7-9 and TRBJ2-7; no firm D call. This CDR3 has 11 amino acids. Germline V CDR1 and CDR2: SEHNR, FQNEAQ (reference sequence). V dropped 6 bases and J dropped 1 base, with 4 bases sitting between them. Here the CDR3 reads CASSLSYEQYF. CDR3 sequence (DNA): TGTGCCAGCAGTCTATCCTACGAGCAGTACTTC.

The chain uses TRBV5-8 and TRBJ2-5; TRBD1 is a possible D gene (7 bases). In germline, CDR1 is SGHTS, CDR2 YDEGEE. Trimming removed 0 bases at V and 5 bases at J, with 11 bases between. This CDR3 is 14 amino acids long. CDR3 residues: CASSLGQGLETQYF. CDR3 nucleotide sequence: TGTGCCAGCAGCTTGGGACAGGGACTCGAGACCCAGTACTTC. The full variable domain, its missing parts supplied by reference TRBV5-8 and TRBJ2-5, is EAGVTQSPTHLIKTRGQQATLRCSPISGHTSVYWYQQALGLGLQFLLWYDEGEERNRGNFPPRFSGRQFPNYSSELNVNALELEDSALYLCASSLGQGLETQYFGPGTRLLVL.

The rearrangement links TRBV7-9 to TRBJ2-7, with unresolved D. Trimming took 4 bases from V and 3 from J, leaving 7 bases between them. Germline CDR1 SEHNR, CDR2 FQNEAQ (reference sequence). The CDR3 runs 12 residues. The CDR3 region has the DNA TGTGCCAGCAGCTCCAACGGCTACGAGCAGTACTTC. Encoded protein: CASSSNGYEQYF.

This clone was seen only once. The chain recombines TRBV10-3 with TRBJ2-1; D might be TRBD2 (7 bases). Trimming pared 3 bases from V and 3 bases from J, leaving 12 bases between. This CDR3 comprises 15 residues. Germline CDR1 reads ENHRY; CDR2 reads SYGVKD. In nucleotides, the CDR3 is TGTGCCATCAGTGAAACGGGGGGCGACTACAATGAGCAGTTCTTC. This translates into CAISETGGDYNEQFF.

The chain recombines TRBV27 with TRBJ1-2; 7 bases agree with TRBD1. Germline V CDR1 and CDR2: MNHEY, SMNVEV (reference sequence). With V trimmed by 3 bases and J by 7 bases, 5 bases remained unmatched. CDR3 length: 13 amino acids. The CDR3 reads CASSFNSGGGYTF. CDR3 DNA sequence: TGTGCCAGCAGTTTCAACTCAGGGGGTGGCTACACCTTC.

The DNA of the CDR3 is TGTGCCAGCAGTCCCGGGACAGGGCCCTACGAGCAGTACTTC. It specifies CASSPGTGPYEQYF. V gene TRBV5-4 combines with J gene TRBJ2-7, with TRBD1 matching over 9 bases. The CDR3 loop spans 14 amino acids. The germline CDR1 and CDR2 sequences are SGHNT and YYREEE (reference sequence). The V and J ends lost 5 bases and 2 bases, in that order; junction bases with no gene match: 5.

V usage is TRBV10-2 and J usage is TRBJ2-2, with D maybe TRBD1 (6 bases). This CDR3 comprises 14 residues. CDR1 and CDR2 from the germline V gene are WSHSY and SAAADI. Trimming pared 7 bases from V and 6 bases from J, leaving 15 bases between. The CDR3 region has the DNA TGCGCCAGCACCCCTAAACAGGGCTCCGGGGAGCTGTTTTTT. Translated: CASTPKQGSGELFF.

The chain joins TRBV30 to TRBJ2-4, with D possibly matching TRBD1 (6 bases). Germline V CDR1 and CDR2: GTSNPN, SVGIG (reference sequence). V gave up 0 bases and J gave up 7 bases, with 7 bases separating them. This CDR3 spans 12 amino acids. CDR3 residues: CAWSVGGNIQYF. Written as DNA, the CDR3 is TGTGCCTGGAGTGTAGGGGGTAACATTCAGTACTTC. Supplemented by reference TRBV30 and TRBJ2-4, the full variable domain reads SQTIHQWPATLVQPVGSPLSLECTVEGTSNPNLYWYRQAAGRGLQLLFYSVGIGQISSEVPQNLSASRPQDRQFILSSKKLLLSDSGFYLCAWSVGGNIQYFGAGTRLSVL.

The sample holds a few counts of this clone. The chain carries TRBV5-1 and TRBJ2-7; the match to TRBD2 covers 7 bases. The CDR3 spans 15 residues. With V trimmed by 4 bases and J by 4 bases, 11 bases remained unmatched. Germline V gives CDR1 SGHRS, CDR2 YFSETQ. Written as DNA, the CDR3 is TGCGCCAGCAGCCCTAATGGGGGAGGGCCTTACGAGCAGTACTTC. Amino acid sequence: CASSPNGGGPYEQYF.

The J gene is TRBJ2-3, the V gene TRBV2, with TRBD1 identical over 8 bases. This CDR3 is 15 amino acids long. The junction had 11 bases not matched to a gene; V was cut back by 6 bases and J by 6 bases. Germline loops: CDR1 SNHLY, CDR2 FYNNEI. CDR3 amino acids: CASSQGQAPSDTQYF. DNA of the CDR3: TGTGCCAGCAGCCAGGGACAGGCGCCCTCGGATACGCAGTATTTT.

The chain uses TRBV7-8 and TRBJ2-2; tentatively, D is TRBD1 (6 bases). V lost 4 bases, J lost 0 bases, and 12 bases lay in between. CDR1 SGHVS and CDR2 FQNEAQ come from the germline V gene. The CDR3 contains 16 residues. The CDR3 reads CASSSRTGPNTGELFF. In DNA form, the CDR3 reads TGTGCCAGCAGCTCGCGAACAGGGCCGAACACCGGGGAGCTGTTTTTT.

DNA for the CDR3: TGTGCCACCAGTGCCCCTGGGACAGGGGATCAGCCCCAGCATTTT. Its translation is CATSAPGTGDQPQHF. The V call is TRBV24-1, the J call TRBJ1-5; 10 nucleotides match TRBD1. This CDR3 is 15 amino acids long. V gave up 5 bases and J gave up 5 bases; unmatched junction bases: 5. Germline V lookup: CDR1 KGHDR, CDR2 SFDVKD.

CDR3 in amino acids: CASSIQGDQPQHF. CDR3 DNA: TGTGCCAGTAGTATTCAAGGGGATCAGCCCCAGCATTTT. V and J are TRBV19 and TRBJ1-5, with a weak D call TRBD1 (5 bases). The CDR3 covers 13 residues. V was cut by 3 bases and J by 5 bases, with 8 bases left in between. Germline-derived CDR1 and CDR2 are LNHDA and SQIVND (reference sequence).